This T cell receptor beta chain was identified in a study of shared clonotypes between healthy human individuals. At the level of the study: Three plates were used per donor for CD4 naive, three for CD4 memory, two for CD8 naive and one for CD8 memory. Points from the study as a whole: When naive CD4 clonotypes were compared across a handful of donors, approximately 4.9% were shared. Tissues were not sampled, only blood, and their repertoires likely differ.

As concerns this clone: Its target is not known.

How the authors handled the data: Junction-only sequences without quality scores were provided by ImmunoSEQ, so filtering was different. The protocol was immunoSEQ multiplex PCR, while the TCRdb copy is restricted to in-frame clones and leaves out a portion. That table supplies the V and J calls and clone size; D and trimming were determined from the DNA. This table has a few million clones, 90% to 96% appearing once. Losses at the gene ends were 2 bases for V and 2 bases for J; bases not matched to a gene: 3. The CDR3 runs 15 residues. CDR1 and CDR2 from the germline V gene are SEHNR and FQNEAQ (reference sequence).

Sequenced material: naive CD4+ T cells sorted from blood. Subset noted: CD45RA+ positively selected. The sequence derives from a man between 18 and 29 years old in good health. This chain uses TRBV7-9 with TRBJ2-1; TRBD2 agrees at 7 bases. The CDR3 spells CASSLLAVPYNEQFF. CDR3 sequence (DNA): TGTGCCAGCAGCTTACTAGCGGTCCCCTACAATGAGCAGTTCTTC.